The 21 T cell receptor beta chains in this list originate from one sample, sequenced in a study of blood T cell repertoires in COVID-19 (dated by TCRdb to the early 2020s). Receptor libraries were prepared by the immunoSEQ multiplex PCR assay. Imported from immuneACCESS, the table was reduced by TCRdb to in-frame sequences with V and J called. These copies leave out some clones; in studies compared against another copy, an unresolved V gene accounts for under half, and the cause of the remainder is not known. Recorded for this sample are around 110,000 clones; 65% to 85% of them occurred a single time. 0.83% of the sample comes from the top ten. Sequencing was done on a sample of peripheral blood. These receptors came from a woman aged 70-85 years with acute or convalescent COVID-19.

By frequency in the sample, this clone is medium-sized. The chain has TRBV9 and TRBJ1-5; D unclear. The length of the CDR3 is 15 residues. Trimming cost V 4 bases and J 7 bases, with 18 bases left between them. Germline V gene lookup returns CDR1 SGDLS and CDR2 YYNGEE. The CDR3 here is CASSSGDREGQPQHF. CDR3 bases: TGTGCCAGCAGCTCGGGAGATCGGGAAGGGCAGCCCCAGCATTTT.

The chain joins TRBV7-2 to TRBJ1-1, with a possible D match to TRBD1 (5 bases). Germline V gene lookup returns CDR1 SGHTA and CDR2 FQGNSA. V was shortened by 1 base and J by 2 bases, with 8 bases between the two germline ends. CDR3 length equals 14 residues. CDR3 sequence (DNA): TGTGCCAGCAGCTTAGTAAGGGGAAACACTGAAGCTTTCTTT. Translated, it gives CASSLVRGNTEAFF.

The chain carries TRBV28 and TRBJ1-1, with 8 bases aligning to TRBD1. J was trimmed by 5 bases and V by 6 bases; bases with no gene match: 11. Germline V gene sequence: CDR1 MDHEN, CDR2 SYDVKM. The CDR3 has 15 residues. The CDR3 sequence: CASSPQGAWGTEAFF. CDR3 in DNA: TGTGCCAGCAGCCCTCAGGGGGCTTGGGGGACTGAAGCTTTCTTT. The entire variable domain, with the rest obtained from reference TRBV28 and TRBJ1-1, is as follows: DVKVTQSSRYLVKRTGEKVFLECVQDMDHENMFWYRQDPGLGLRLIYFSYDVKMKEKGDIPEGYSVSREKKERFSLILESASTNQTSMYLCASSPQGAWGTEAFFGQGTRLTVV.

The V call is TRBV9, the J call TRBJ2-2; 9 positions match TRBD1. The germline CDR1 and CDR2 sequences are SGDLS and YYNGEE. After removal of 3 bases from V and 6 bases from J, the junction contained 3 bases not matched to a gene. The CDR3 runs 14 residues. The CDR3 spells CASSGRQGAGELFF. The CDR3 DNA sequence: TGTGCCAGCAGCGGCCGACAGGGGGCCGGGGAGCTGTTTTTT.

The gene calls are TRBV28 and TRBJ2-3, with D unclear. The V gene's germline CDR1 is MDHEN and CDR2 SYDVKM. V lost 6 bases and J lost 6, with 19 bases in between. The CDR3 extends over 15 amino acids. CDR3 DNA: TGTGCCAGCAGCCCCTCGCACAGTCGTTTCGATACGCAGTATTTT. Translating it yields CASSPSHSRFDTQYF.

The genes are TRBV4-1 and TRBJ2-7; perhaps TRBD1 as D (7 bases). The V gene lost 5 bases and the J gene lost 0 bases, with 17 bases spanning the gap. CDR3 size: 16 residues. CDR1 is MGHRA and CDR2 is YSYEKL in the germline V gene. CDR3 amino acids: CASSGRTGGVSYEQYF. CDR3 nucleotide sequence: TGCGCCAGCAGCGGTCGGACAGGAGGGGTCTCCTACGAGCAGTACTTC.

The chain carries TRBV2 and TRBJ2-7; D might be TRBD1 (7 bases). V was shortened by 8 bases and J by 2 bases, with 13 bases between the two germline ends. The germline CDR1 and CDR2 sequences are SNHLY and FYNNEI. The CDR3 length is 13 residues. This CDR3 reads CASGGTAPYEQYF. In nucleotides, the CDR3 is TGTGCCAGCGGAGGGACAGCCCCCTACGAGCAGTACTTC.

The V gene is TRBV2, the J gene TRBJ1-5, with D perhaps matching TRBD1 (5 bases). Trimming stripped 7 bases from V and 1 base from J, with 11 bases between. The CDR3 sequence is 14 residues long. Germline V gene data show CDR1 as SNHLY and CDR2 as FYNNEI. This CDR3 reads CASKVRGSNQPQHF. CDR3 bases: TGTGCCAGCAAGGTTAGGGGAAGCAATCAGCCCCAGCATTTT.

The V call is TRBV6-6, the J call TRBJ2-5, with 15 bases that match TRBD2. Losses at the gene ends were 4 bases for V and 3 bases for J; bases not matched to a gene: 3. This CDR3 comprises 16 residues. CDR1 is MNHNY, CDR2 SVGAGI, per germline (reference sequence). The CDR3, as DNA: TGTGCCAGCAGTTTGGGACTAGCGGGAGGTAAAGAGACCCAGTACTTC. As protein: CASSLGLAGGKETQYF.

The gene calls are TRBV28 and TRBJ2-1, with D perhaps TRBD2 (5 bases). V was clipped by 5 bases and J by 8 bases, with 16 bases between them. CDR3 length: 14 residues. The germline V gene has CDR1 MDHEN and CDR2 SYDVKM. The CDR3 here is CASSSGLPEYEQFF. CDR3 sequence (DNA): TGTGCCAGCAGTAGCGGACTCCCAGAATATGAGCAGTTCTTC.

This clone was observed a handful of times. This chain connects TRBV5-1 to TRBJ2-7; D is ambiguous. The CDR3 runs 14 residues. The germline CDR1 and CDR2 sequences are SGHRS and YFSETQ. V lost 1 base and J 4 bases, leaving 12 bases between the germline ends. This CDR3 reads CASSLPQASYEQYF. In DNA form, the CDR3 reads TGCGCCAGCAGCTTGCCCCAGGCCTCATACGAGCAGTACTTC.

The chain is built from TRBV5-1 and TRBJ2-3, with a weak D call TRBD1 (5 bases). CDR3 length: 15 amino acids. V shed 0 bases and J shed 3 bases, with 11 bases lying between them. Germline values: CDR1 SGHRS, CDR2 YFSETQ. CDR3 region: CASSLGKGLTDTQYF. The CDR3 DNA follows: TGCGCCAGCAGCTTGGGAAAGGGGTTGACAGATACGCAGTATTTT.

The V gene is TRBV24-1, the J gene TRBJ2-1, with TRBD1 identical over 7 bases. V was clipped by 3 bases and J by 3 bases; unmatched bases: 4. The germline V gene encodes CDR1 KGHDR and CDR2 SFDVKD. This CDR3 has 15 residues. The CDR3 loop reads CATSDPGTDYNEQFF. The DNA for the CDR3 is TGTGCCACCAGTGATCCGGGGACAGACTACAATGAGCAGTTCTTC.

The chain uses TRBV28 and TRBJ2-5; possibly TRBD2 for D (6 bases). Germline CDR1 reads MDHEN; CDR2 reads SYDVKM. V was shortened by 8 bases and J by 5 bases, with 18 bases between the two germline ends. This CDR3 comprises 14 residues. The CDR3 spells CASRPPGERETQYF. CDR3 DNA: TGTGCCAGCCGCCCCCCGGGGGAAAGGGAGACCCAGTACTTC.

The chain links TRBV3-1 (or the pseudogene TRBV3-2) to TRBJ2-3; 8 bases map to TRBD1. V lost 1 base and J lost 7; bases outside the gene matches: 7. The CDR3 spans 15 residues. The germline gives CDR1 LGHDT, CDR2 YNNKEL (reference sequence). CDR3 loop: CASSQAGQGAHTQYF. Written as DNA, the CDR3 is TGTGCCAGCAGCCAAGCCGGGCAGGGGGCCCATACGCAGTATTTT.

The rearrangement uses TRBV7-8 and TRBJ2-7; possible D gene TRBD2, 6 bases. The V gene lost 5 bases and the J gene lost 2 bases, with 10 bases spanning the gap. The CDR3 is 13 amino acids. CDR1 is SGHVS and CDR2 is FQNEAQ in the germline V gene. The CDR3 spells CASSPGGTYEQYF. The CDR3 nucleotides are TGTGCCAGCAGCCCCGGAGGGACCTACGAGCAGTACTTC.

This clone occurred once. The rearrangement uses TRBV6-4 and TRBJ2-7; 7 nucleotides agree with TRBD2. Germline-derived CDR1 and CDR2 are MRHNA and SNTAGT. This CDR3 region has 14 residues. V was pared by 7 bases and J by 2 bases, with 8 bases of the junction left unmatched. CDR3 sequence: CASTSTREAYEQYF. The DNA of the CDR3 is TGTGCCAGCACCTCCACTCGGGAGGCCTACGAGCAGTACTTC.

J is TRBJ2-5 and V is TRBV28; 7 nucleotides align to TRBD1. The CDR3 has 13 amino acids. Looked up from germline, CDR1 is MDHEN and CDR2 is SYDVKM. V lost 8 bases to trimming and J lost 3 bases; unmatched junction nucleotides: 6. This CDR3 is CASSGQFKETQYF. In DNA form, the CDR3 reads TGTGCCAGCTCGGGACAGTTCAAAGAGACCCAGTACTTC.

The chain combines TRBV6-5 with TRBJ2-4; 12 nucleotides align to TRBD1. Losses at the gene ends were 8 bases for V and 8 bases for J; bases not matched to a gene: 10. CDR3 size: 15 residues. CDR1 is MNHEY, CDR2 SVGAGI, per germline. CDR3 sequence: CASCPRDRGLDIQYF. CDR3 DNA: TGTGCCAGCTGCCCCCGGGACAGGGGGCTAGACATTCAGTACTTC.

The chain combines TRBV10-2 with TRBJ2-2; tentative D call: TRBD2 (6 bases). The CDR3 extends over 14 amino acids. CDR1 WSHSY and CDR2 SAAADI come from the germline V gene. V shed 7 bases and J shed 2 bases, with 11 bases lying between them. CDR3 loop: CASKEGRNTGELFF. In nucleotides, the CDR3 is TGCGCCAGCAAGGAGGGCCGTAACACCGGGGAGCTGTTTTTT.

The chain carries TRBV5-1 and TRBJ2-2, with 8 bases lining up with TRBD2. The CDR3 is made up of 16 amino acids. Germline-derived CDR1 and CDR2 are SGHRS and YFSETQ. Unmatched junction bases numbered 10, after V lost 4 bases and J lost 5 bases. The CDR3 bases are TGCGCCAGCAGCACCCGGACCAGCGGGGGAACCGGGGAGCTGTTTTTT. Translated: CASSTRTSGGTGELFF.